This passage covers 22 T cell receptor beta chains from one sample sequenced in a study of early T cells in non-severe SARS-CoV-2 infection. Using its own MiXCR run on the 5' RACE reads, TCRdb lists one record per CDR3 protein. The sample has 69,000 or so distinct CDR3 sequences, about 13% seen once. Source material: whole blood. These receptors were taken from an adult who was a healthcare worker with PCR-confirmed SARS-CoV-2 infection or an uninfected control (not recorded which).

This clonotype was observed many times. CDR3 nucleotide sequence: TGTGCCAGCAGTTTAAAGGGGGGGTCCAGGACCCAGTACTTC. This codes for CASSLKGGSRTQYF. This chain uses TRBV27 with TRBJ2-5, with D perhaps TRBD2 (7 bases). The CDR3 totals 14 residues. The germline CDR1 and CDR2 sequences are MNHEY and SMNVEV (reference sequence). Trimming cost V 2 bases and J 7 bases, with 14 bases left between them.

The chain employs TRBV9 and TRBJ2-1; 11 bases map to TRBD2. V dropped 2 bases and J dropped 5; count of bases not matched to a gene: 3. The germline gives CDR1 SGDLS, CDR2 YYNGEE. This CDR3 comprises 15 residues. Here the CDR3 DNA reads TGTGCCAGCAGCGTCCGACTAGCGGGGAACAATGAGCAGTTCTTC. Translating gives CASSVRLAGNNEQFF.

This clonotype occurred a few times. The CDR3 spells CASGRGQGTLEQYF. CDR3 in DNA: TGTGCCAGCGGCCGGGGCCAGGGCACCCTCGAGCAGTACTTC. This chain links TRBV7-9 with TRBJ2-7, with D perhaps given as TRBD1 or TRBD2 (5 bases each). This CDR3 has 14 amino acids. Trimming stripped 8 bases from V and 6 bases from J, with 20 bases between. Germline V CDR1 and CDR2: SEHNR, FQNEAQ (reference sequence).

Turning to this clonotype: An end of the junction differs from the germline gene, which may be a read error. V is TRBV5-6 and J is TRBJ2-7, with D unresolved. CDR1 and CDR2 (germline): SGHDT, YYEEEE. The CDR3 is 13 amino acids. CDR3 amino acids: CASSLGSSSGAIF. CDR3 coding DNA: TGTGCCAGCAGCTTGGGGTCCTCGAGTGGAGCGATCTTC.

This clonotype came up once. The rearrangement joins TRBV7-2 to TRBJ1-4, with 10 positions matching TRBD1. The J segment lost 4 bases and the V segment lost 5 bases, leaving 4 bases of the junction unmatched. CDR3 length: 15 residues. Germline V gives CDR1 SGHTA, CDR2 FQGNSA. CDR3 region: CASSPGQGGNEKLFF. CDR3 bases: TGTGCCAGCAGCCCAGGACAGGGGGGTAATGAAAAACTGTTTTTT.

This clonotype turned up a few times. The chain uses TRBV6-5 and TRBJ1-2; D call uncertain. The CDR3 length is 13 residues. V dropped 2 bases and J dropped 5 bases, with 9 bases sitting between them. Germline loops: CDR1 MNHEY, CDR2 SVGAGI. CDR3 protein: CASSYIAGYGYTF. DNA of the CDR3: TGTGCCAGCAGTTACATAGCGGGGTATGGCTACACCTTC.

This chain joins TRBV6-5 and TRBJ1-2; the D gene is possibly TRBD1 (5 bases). The CDR3 extends over 16 amino acids. Germline V lookup: CDR1 MNHEY, CDR2 SVGAGI. Trimming cost V 4 bases and J 3 bases, with 18 bases left between them. CDR3 sequence reads: CASSFTSGTGHYGYTF. The CDR3 bases are TGTGCCAGCAGTTTCACCTCCGGGACGGGACACTATGGCTACACCTTC.

The CDR3 DNA follows: TGTGCCAGCAGCCAACCCGCCTGGGGTGTTCACTATGGCTACACCTTC. It is translated as CASSQPAWGVHYGYTF. The chain couples TRBV3-2 to TRBJ1-2. TRBV3-2 represents a pseudogene. The CDR3 is made up of 16 amino acids.

Many counts were recorded for this clonotype. Mismatch with germline at one junction end may stem from a read error. This chain uses TRBV6-4 with TRBJ2-3; no reliable D call. CDR1 MRHNA and CDR2 SNTAGT come from the germline V gene. This CDR3 spans 13 amino acids. The CDR3 DNA reads TGTGCCAGCAGAGACTCAGATGCAGATACGCAGTATTTT. It codes for CASRDSDADTQYF.

A few counts support this clonotype. The chain recombines TRBV5-1 with TRBJ2-5, with TRBD1 matching 7 bases. Trimming at V came to 0 bases and at J to 5 bases, leaving 7 bases not matched to a gene. Germline loops: CDR1 SGHRS, CDR2 YFSETQ. The CDR3 has 15 residues. CDR3 DNA: TGCGCCAGCAGCTTGGCCACGGGACAGTTGGAGACCCAGTACTTC. Its translation: CASSLATGQLETQYF.

This clonotype was picked up a small number of times. This sequence joins TRBV20-1 and TRBJ1-2; TRBD1 matches 9 bases. V gave up 2 bases and J gave up 4 bases; unmatched junction bases: 11. Germline V gives CDR1 DFQATT, CDR2 SNEGSKA (reference sequence). The length of the CDR3 is 16 residues. The CDR3 sequence: CSARPDRGPRSYGYTF. The CDR3, as DNA: TGCAGTGCTAGACCGGACAGGGGCCCCCGAAGCTATGGCTACACCTTC.

This clonotype was recorded at least ten times. The CDR3 protein is CASSRQGDLYGYTF. CDR3 bases: TGTGCCAGTAGTAGGCAGGGAGACCTCTATGGCTACACCTTC. The genes are TRBV19 and TRBJ1-2; the D gene is possibly TRBD1 (5 bases). In germline, CDR1 is LNHDA, CDR2 SQIVND (reference sequence). Trimming took off 4 bases at V and 4 bases at J, with 13 bases between the two ends. The CDR3 sequence is 14 residues long.

This clonotype has ten or more counts. The genes are TRBV20-1 and TRBJ2-1; TRBD2 aligns across 10 bases. V dropped 6 bases and J dropped 11; count of bases not matched to a gene: 16. This CDR3 is 15 amino acids long. Germline CDR1 reads DFQATT; CDR2 reads SNEGSKA (reference sequence). CDR3 nucleotide sequence: TGCAGTGCAATAAGGACCGGGACTAGCGTCCTACAGCAGTTCTTC. Translation: CSAIRTGTSVLQQFF.

The chain carries TRBV5-5 and TRBJ1-1; TRBD1 matches 7 bases. This CDR3 is 15 amino acids long. The trim removed 3 bases at V and 1 base at J, leaving 6 bases unmatched. In germline, CDR1 is SGHKS, CDR2 YYEKEE (reference sequence). CDR3 residues: CASSSVGTANTEAFF. DNA of the CDR3: TGTGCCAGCAGCTCCGTGGGGACAGCGAACACTGAAGCTTTCTTT. Complete variable domain (other parts from reference TRBV5-5 and TRBJ1-1): DAGVTQSPTHLIKTRGQQVTLRCSPISGHKSVSWYQQVLGQGPQFIFQYYEKEERGRGNFPDRFSARQFPNYSSELNVNALLLGDSALYLCASSSVGTANTEAFFGQGTRLTVV.

This clonotype was seen a few times. V usage is TRBV12-1 and J usage is TRBJ2-1. TRBV12-1 constitutes a pseudogene. The CDR3 spans 14 residues. CDR3 sequence: CASSLVDLDNEQFF. The DNA for the CDR3 is TGTGCCAGCAGCTTGGTTGATTTAGACAATGAGCAGTTCTTC.

V usage is TRBV7-9 and J usage is TRBJ2-7, with D unclear. The CDR3 is 12 amino acids. Trimming took off 1 base at V and 8 bases at J, with 9 bases between the two ends. Germline V lookup: CDR1 SEHNR, CDR2 FQNEAQ (reference sequence). The CDR3 bases are TGTGCCAGCAGCTTAGAGGGCTTTAAGCAGTACTTC. Amino acids: CASSLEGFKQYF.

This clonotype was found a few times. The rearrangement uses TRBV15 and TRBJ1-2; tentative D call: TRBD1 (6 bases). This CDR3 is 15 amino acids long. CDR1 is LNHNV and CDR2 is YYDKDF in the germline V gene (reference sequence). Trimming stripped 4 bases from V and 3 bases from J, with 15 bases between. CDR3 sequence reads: CATSTPKRGDYGYTF. For the CDR3, the DNA is TGTGCCACCAGCACGCCTAAGAGGGGGGACTATGGCTACACCTTC.

This clonotype occurred a few times. The V and J genes are TRBV12-3 or TRBV12-4 and TRBJ2-1; 10 bases fit TRBD2. CDR3 size: 16 residues. The V segment lost 5 bases and the J segment 2 bases; nucleotides outside the gene matches: 6. The DNA of the CDR3 is TGTGCCAGCAGTCCAAGGACTAGCGGTCCCTACAATGAGCAGTTCTTC. Translating gives CASSPRTSGPYNEQFF.

The chain joins TRBV5-1 to TRBJ2-1, with a possible D match to TRBD1 (6 bases). The CDR3 is 14 residues long. Germline values: CDR1 SGHRS, CDR2 YFSETQ. V lost 0 bases to trimming and J lost 7 bases, with 11 bases between them. CDR3 nucleotide sequence: TGCGCCAGCAGCTTGGAAGCAGGGGTAAATGAGCAGTTCTTC. It codes for CASSLEAGVNEQFF. Filled out from reference TRBV5-1 and TRBJ2-1, the complete variable domain reads KAGVTQTPRYLIKTRGQQVTLSCSPISGHRSVSWYQQTPGQGLQFLFEYFSETQRNKGNFPGRFSGRQFSNSRSEMNVSTLELGDSALYLCASSLEAGVNEQFFGPGTRLTVL.

The gene calls are TRBV5-1 and TRBJ2-7; a possible D gene is TRBD2 (5 bases). The CDR3 sequence is 14 residues long. Germline V gives CDR1 SGHRS, CDR2 YFSETQ. Trimming shortened V by 0 bases and J by 9 bases, and 16 bases separated the two germline ends. DNA for the CDR3: TGCGCCAGCAGCTTGGGCTGGACCTCCGAGGGGCAGTACTTC. Amino acid sequence: CASSLGWTSEGQYF.

This clonotype occurred many times. V is TRBV24-1 and J is TRBJ2-1, with D unclear. CDR1 KGHDR and CDR2 SFDVKD come from the germline V gene. V gave up 3 bases and J gave up 6 bases, with 17 bases separating them. This CDR3 has 16 residues. CDR3 region: CATSDNDPVSRNEQFF. The CDR3 bases are TGTGCCACCAGTGATAATGACCCTGTTTCCCGCAATGAGCAGTTCTTC.

This clonotype was recorded many times. The genes are TRBV4-2 and TRBJ2-7; D might be TRBD2 (6 bases). Germline lookup yields CDR1 LGHNA and CDR2 YNFKEQ. Trimming left V 4 bases short and J 7 bases short, with 17 bases between. There are 14 residues in the CDR3. CDR3 sequence: CASSPNPGDLEQYF. Written as DNA, the CDR3 is TGTGCCAGCAGCCCCAACCCGGGAGATCTTGAGCAGTACTTC.